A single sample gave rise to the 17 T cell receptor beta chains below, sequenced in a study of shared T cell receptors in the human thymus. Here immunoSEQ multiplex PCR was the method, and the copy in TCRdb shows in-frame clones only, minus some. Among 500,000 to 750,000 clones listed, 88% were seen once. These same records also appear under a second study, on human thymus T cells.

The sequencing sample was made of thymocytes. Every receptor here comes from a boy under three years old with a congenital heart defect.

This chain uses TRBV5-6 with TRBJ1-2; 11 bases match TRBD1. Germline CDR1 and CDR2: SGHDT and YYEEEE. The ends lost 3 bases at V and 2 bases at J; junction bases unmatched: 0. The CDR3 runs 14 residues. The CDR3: CASSWDRGNYGYTF. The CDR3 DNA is TGTGCCAGCAGCTGGGACAGGGGGAACTATGGCTACACCTTC.

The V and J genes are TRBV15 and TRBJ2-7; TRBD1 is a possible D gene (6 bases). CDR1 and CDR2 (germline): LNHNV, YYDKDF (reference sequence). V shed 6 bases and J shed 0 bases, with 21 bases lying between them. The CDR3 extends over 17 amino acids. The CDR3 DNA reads TGTGCCACCAGGAGCTCGCAGGGGTCAGGAACCTCCTACGAGCAGTACTTC. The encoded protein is CATRSSQGSGTSYEQYF.

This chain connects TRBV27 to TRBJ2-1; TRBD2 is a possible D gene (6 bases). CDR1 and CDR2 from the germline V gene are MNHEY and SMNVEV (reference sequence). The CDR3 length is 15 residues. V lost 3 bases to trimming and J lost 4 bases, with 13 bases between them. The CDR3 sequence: CASSFGLRAYNEQFF. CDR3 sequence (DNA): TGTGCCAGCAGTTTCGGACTAAGGGCTTACAATGAGCAGTTCTTC.

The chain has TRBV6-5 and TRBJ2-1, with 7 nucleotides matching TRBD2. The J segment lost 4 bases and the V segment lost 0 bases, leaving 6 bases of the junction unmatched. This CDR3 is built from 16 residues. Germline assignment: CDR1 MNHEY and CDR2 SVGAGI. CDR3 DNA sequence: TGTGCCAGCAGTTACTCGAAGGCTAGCGGTTACAATGAGCAGTTCTTC. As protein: CASSYSKASGYNEQFF.

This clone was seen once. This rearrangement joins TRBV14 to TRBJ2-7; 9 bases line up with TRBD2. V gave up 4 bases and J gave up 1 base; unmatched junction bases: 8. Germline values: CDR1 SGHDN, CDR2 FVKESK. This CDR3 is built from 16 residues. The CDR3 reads CASSPLAGAPSYEQYF. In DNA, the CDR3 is TGTGCCAGCAGCCCTTTAGCGGGAGCCCCATCCTACGAGCAGTACTTC.

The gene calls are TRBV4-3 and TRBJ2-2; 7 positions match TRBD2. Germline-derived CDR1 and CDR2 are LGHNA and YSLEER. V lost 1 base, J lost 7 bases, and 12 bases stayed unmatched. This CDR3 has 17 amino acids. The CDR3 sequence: CASSQALGGGGNGELFF. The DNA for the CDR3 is TGCGCCAGCAGCCAAGCCTTGGGTGGCGGGGGTAACGGGGAGCTGTTTTTT.

The CDR3 nucleotides read TGTGCCTGGAGTGGAGTCAGGACTACCCCCTACGAGCAGTACTTC. It specifies CAWSGVRTTPYEQYF. The J gene is TRBJ2-5, the V gene TRBV30, with D possibly TRBD2 on 6 matching bases. The DNA end is more similar to TRBJ2-7, so the J call may be wrong. This CDR3 comprises 15 residues. Germline V gene sequence: CDR1 GTSNPN, CDR2 SVGIG (reference sequence).

In DNA form, the CDR3 reads TGTGCCAGCAGCTCCAGGGACACCGGGGCTGGAAACACCATATATTTT. This translates into CASSSRDTGAGNTIYF. The chain has TRBV5-8 and TRBJ1-3; the D gene is possibly TRBD1 (6 bases). The ends were cut back, 3 bases at V and 2 bases at J, with 15 bases in the middle. CDR3 length: 16 residues. The germline CDR1 and CDR2 sequences are SGHTS and YDEGEE.

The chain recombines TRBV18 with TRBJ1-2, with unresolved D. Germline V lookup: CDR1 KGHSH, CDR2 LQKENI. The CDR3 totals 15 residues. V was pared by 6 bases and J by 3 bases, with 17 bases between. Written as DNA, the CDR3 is TGTGCCAGCTCCCCCCAGGCCGGTGGCGACTATGGCTACACCTTC. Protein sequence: CASSPQAGGDYGYTF.

The CDR3: CASSPGTSGYTDTQYF. The CDR3 DNA sequence: TGTGCCAGCAGCCCCGGGACTAGCGGGTACACAGATACGCAGTATTTT. The V gene is TRBV7-6, the J gene TRBJ2-3; 12 positions agree with TRBD2. J lost 2 bases, V lost 5 bases, and 5 bases had no gene match. CDR1 SGHVS and CDR2 FNYEAQ come from the germline V gene. CDR3 length: 16 residues.

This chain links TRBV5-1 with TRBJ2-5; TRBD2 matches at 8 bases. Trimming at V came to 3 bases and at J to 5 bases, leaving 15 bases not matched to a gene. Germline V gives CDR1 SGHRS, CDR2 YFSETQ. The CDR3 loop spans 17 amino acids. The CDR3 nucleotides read TGCGCCAGCAGCTCCGAGGCGGGGGGAGCCACCTTTGAGACCCAGTACTTC. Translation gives CASSSEAGGATFETQYF.

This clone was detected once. CDR3 sequence reads: CASIEDIGHTEAFF. CDR3 nucleotide sequence: TGTGCCAGCATTGAGGACATAGGGCACACTGAAGCTTTCTTT. The gene calls are TRBV27 and TRBJ1-1, with D possibly TRBD1 on 5 matching bases. This CDR3 has 14 residues. The V and J ends lost 7 bases and 3 bases respectively, with 15 bases between them. CDR1 is MNHEY and CDR2 is SMNVEV in the germline V gene (reference sequence).

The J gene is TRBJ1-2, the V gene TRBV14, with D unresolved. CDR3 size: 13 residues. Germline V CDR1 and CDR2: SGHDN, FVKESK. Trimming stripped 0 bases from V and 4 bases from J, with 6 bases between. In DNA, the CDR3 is TGTGCCAGCAGCCAAGAGTCCCGCTATGGCTACACCTTC. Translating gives CASSQESRYGYTF. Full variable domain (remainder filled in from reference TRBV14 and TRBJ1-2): EAGVTQFPSHSVIEKGQTVTLRCDPISGHDNLYWYRRVMGKEIKFLLHFVKESKQDESGMPNNRFLAERTGGTYSTLKVQPAELEDSGVYFCASSQESRYGYTFGSGTRLTVV.

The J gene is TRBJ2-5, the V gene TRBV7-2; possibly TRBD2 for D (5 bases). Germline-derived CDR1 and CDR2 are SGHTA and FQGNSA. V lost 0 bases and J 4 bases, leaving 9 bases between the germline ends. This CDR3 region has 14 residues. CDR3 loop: CASSLAGVGETQYF. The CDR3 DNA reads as TGTGCCAGCAGCTTAGCGGGAGTAGGAGAGACCCAGTACTTC.

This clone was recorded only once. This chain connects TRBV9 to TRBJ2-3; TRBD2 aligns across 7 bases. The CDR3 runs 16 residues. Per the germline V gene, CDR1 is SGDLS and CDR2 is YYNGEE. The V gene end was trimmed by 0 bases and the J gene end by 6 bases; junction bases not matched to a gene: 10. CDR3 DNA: TGTGCCAGCAGCGTAGCTGGGGCGGGAGTAGCCGATACGCAGTATTTT. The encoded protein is CASSVAGAGVADTQYF.

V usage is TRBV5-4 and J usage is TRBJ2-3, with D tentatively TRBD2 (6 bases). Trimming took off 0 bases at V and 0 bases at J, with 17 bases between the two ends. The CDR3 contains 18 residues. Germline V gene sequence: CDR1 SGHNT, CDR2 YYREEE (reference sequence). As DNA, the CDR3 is TGTGCCAGCAGCTTGGGGGGACTCCGAAGGGCCAGCACAGATACGCAGTATTTT. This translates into CASSLGGLRRASTDTQYF. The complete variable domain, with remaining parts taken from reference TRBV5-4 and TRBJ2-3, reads ETGVTQSPTHLIKTRGQQVTLRCSSQSGHNTVSWYQQALGQGPQFIFQYYREEENGRGNFPPRFSGLQFPNYSSELNVNALELDDSALYLCASSLGGLRRASTDTQYFGPGTRLTVL.

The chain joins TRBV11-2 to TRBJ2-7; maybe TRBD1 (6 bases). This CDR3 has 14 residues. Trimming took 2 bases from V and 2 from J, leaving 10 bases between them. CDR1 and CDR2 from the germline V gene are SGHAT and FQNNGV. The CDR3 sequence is CASSLSRGPYEQYF. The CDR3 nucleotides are TGTGCCAGCAGCTTATCCAGGGGTCCCTACGAGCAGTACTTC.